This T cell receptor beta chain was captured in a study of patients and donors after allogeneic stem cell transplantation. A single record per CDR3 protein comes from TCRdb applying MiXCR to the RT-PCR reads. The sample lists 84,000 or so distinct CDR3 sequences, 45% to 50% occurring once. The germline CDR1 and CDR2 sequences are SQVTM and ANQGSEA. The CDR3 has 10 amino acids. Points on this clonotype: Mismatch with germline at one junction end may stem from a read error.

The sequence came from a human donor who was either an allogeneic HSCT recipient or a stem cell or donor lymphocyte infusion donor (not recorded which). It is not recorded whose cells these are; they may come from a transplant donor. Sequences were obtained from blood, either unsorted or a sorted T cell fraction (not recorded which). The chain carries TRBV29-1 and TRBJ2-7; no clear D gene. The CDR3 protein is CSVEDPEQYF. CDR3 bases: TGCAGCGTCGAAGACCCCGAGCAGTACTTC.